This T cell receptor (beta chain) was retrieved from a study of T-cell memory formation after mild COVID-19. At the level of the study: The study found TCR clusters largely donor specific.

TCRdb ran MiXCR on the 5' RACE reads and lists one entry per CDR3 protein. Of roughly 340,000 distinct CDR3 sequences in the sample, approximately 22% are singletons; the top ten hold around 20%. Concerning this clonotype itself: What it binds is unknown.

The study's findings and limits: From day 15 to 85, contracting clones were balanced between CD4 and CD8, whereas later expanders leaned toward CD4+. Still unconfirmed is whether the second-wave clones peaking on day 37 recognized SARS-CoV-2. Largely, contracting CD4+ clones fell within CM and EM, and contracting CD8+ clones within EMRA.

The CDR3 has 14 amino acids. V was trimmed by 6 bases and J by 7 bases, leaving 16 bases between them. Germline V gives CDR1 MNHEY, CDR2 SVGEGT. The chain carries TRBV6-2 or TRBV6-3 and TRBJ2-1, with D tentatively TRBD1 (5 bases). Sample: PBMCs or a T cell subset sorted from them (not recorded which). This sequence originates from a young man who had mild COVID-19 (a few samples of this study predate the infection). Cell type and time point are not known. The CDR3 DNA is TGTGCCAGCAGCCCCTGGGTTGGGGCAAATGAGCAGTTCTTC. Encoded protein: CASSPWVGANEQFF.